Sequencing of this T cell receptor beta chain was carried out in a study of blood T cell repertoires in COVID-19. Study-wide context: Both acute and convalescent COVID-19 samples were obtained from the United States, Italy and Spain. The analysed material was cDNA or gDNA that came from T cells, B-cell-depleted T cells, or PBMCs.

Sequencing used immunoSEQ multiplex PCR; TCRdb keeps in-frame clones, though not all of them. Among 100,000 to 150,000 clones, over 75% were seen once, and the ten largest hold about 15%. One Seattle source followed patients from active infection through their disease course. V shed 1 base and J shed 0 bases, with 9 bases lying between them. The V gene's germline CDR1 is KGHDR and CDR2 SFDVKD. CDR3 length: 16 residues. Sample: peripheral blood. This chain links TRBV24-1 with TRBJ2-1, with D perhaps TRBD2 (6 bases). The receptor was isolated from a man aged 25-45 years with COVID-19, enrolled during active disease. In DNA, the CDR3 is TGTGCCACCAGTGATTTAGCGGGTAGCTCCTACAATGAGCAGTTCTTC. It codes for CATSDLAGSSYNEQFF.